Sequencing of this TCR beta chain was carried out in a study of blood T cell repertoires in COVID-19 (dated by TCRdb to about 2020). Background for the entire study: Samples from collaborators originated in the United States, Italy and Spain and spanned both the acute and convalescent phases of COVID-19. The sample metadata nearly always contained a de-identified subject ID, COVID-19 status, age in years and sex. Where available, HLA class I and class II types were taken from metadata supplied by the sample provider and were not determined by assay-based typing. The dataset comprised deeply sampled blood TCRbeta repertoires from subjects exposed to, actively infected with, or recovered from COVID-19. Samples were obtained from the ongoing ImmuneRACE study (first 160 participants) and from 1,254 subjects provided by 6 global collaborators. The prospective study material was composed of cDNA or gDNA derived from T cells, B-cell-depleted T cells, or PBMCs. The repertoires were released in a freely available public database intended as a resource for research on the immune response to SARS-CoV-2.

Taken from cysteine to phenylalanine, the CDR3 has 18 residues. Only the CDR3 region is kept as DNA, spanning 54 bases read in frame from base 1. V gives up 3 bases and J gives up 4 bases, and the segment between their germline ends measures 23 bases. Based on the germline V gene (reference sequence), the CDR1 and CDR2 sequences are SEHNR and FQNEAQ. This clone was detected only a few times. The clone's antigen remains unknown. Base qualities are not at hand, and no much larger clone is one base apart. TCRbeta CDR3 regions were amplified from genomic DNA using the immunoSEQ Assay, a bias-controlled multiplex PCR. On the authors' methods: The number of nucleated cells in each sample was estimated from the amplification of reference gene primers within the assay. To quantify the absolute abundance of each unique TCRbeta CDR3 rearrangement, sequence reads were collapsed and filtered. For each sample, productive Simpson clonality was calculated as the square root of Simpson's diversity index over productive rearrangements. Imported from immuneACCESS, the table was reduced by TCRdb to in-frame sequences with V and J called. These copies leave out some clones; in studies compared against another copy, an unresolved V gene accounts for under half, and the cause of the remainder is not known. V, J and clone size derive from that table, while D and trimming were established from the DNA sequence. This sample holds 150,000 to 200,000 clones; around 92% were observed only once. The ten biggest clones cover nearly 5% of the sample.

One collaborating source in Seattle enrolled patients while the patients were actively infected and followed the patients over time throughout the course of disease. Each collaborating institution followed its own protocols to collect whole blood in K2EDTA tubes. For TCRbeta analysis, collaborators shipped samples as frozen whole blood, isolated PBMCs, or DNA extracted from either of those sample types. Overall results and qualifications from the work: How much clinical and demographic metadata was included differed by source and by participant, and the metadata was provided uncurated.

The sequence is built from TRBV7-9 and TRBJ2-3; the D gene is perhaps TRBD1, on 6 matching bases. This TCR was recovered from a man under 40 with COVID-19, enrolled during active disease. Sample: peripheral blood. The CDR3 in this case is CASSFPKSSGGEADTQYF. The bases read TGTGCCAGCAGCTTCCCTAAATCTTCTGGGGGCGAGGCAGATACGCAGTATTTT.